Given below is one T cell receptor beta chain in context. These data are taken from a study of T cell repertoires in cytomegalovirus infection. TCRdb fed the reads into MiXCR, producing one record per CDR3 protein. The repertoire holds more than 400,000 distinct CDR3 sequences, around a quarter seen once, with under 15% in the top ten. The CDR3 is made up of 19 amino acids. Germline CDR1 reads SEHNR; CDR2 reads FQNEAQ (reference sequence). V lost 7 bases to trimming and J lost 7 bases, with 29 bases between them. The chain recombines TRBV7-9 with TRBJ1-6, with D possibly matching TRBD1 (6 bases). This sequence originates from a human donor in good health (CMV status not recorded). Some clones in this sample may be carry-over from other donors' samples. The specimen sequenced was PBMCs. The CDR3 loop reads CASTASLSGRGGKNSPLHF. The CDR3 bases are TGTGCCAGCACCGCGTCCTTAAGCGGCAGGGGTGGGAAGAATTCACCCCTCCACTTT.